Below, 29 T cell receptor beta chains from the same sample are listed, as sequenced in a study of T cell repertoires in cytomegalovirus infection (dated by TCRdb to the late 2010s). Sequencing instrument: Illumina HiSeq 1500. TCRdb took the public reads, trimmed them with fastp at Q25, ran MiXCR for clone calling and kept in-frame beta chains. CDR3 protein duplicates are merged, each entry listing the most common genes and DNA. In this sample the table shows over 250,000 distinct CDR3 sequences, about a quarter of which occur a single time. The ten largest clones represent approximately 14% of the sample. The specimen was PBMCs. Receptors originate from a human donor in good health (CMV status not recorded). Some clones in this sample may be carry-over from other donors' samples.

Many counts were recorded for this clonotype. The chain recombines TRBV7-2 with TRBJ1-5; D might be TRBD1 (5 bases). This CDR3 is 17 amino acids long. Germline CDR1 is SGHTA and CDR2 is FQGNSA. V dropped 5 bases and J dropped 1 base, with 18 bases sitting between them. The CDR3, as DNA: TGTGCCAGCAGCCTCGGACTTGACAGCGGGAGCAATCAGCCCCAGCATTTT. Protein: CASSLGLDSGSNQPQHF. The whole variable domain, filled in from reference TRBV7-2 and TRBJ1-5, reads GAGVSQSPSNKVTEKGKDVELRCDPISGHTALYWYRQSLGQGLEFLIYFQGNSAPDKSGLPSDRFSAERTGGSVSTLTIQRTQQEDSAVYLCASSLGLDSGSNQPQHFGDGTRLSIL.

A few counts support this clonotype. V usage is TRBV28 and J usage is TRBJ1-1; D not certain. Looked up from germline, CDR1 is MDHEN and CDR2 is SYDVKM. V lost 2 bases, J lost 4 bases, and 11 bases lay in between. The CDR3 contains 14 residues. The CDR3 DNA is TGTGCCAGCAGTTTACGGCCGGTGGGCACTGAAGCTTTCTTT. It codes for CASSLRPVGTEAFF.

This clonotype showed up many times. The chain combines TRBV10-3 with TRBJ1-5, with no clear D. Germline lookup yields CDR1 ENHRY and CDR2 SYGVKD. The V gene lost 6 bases and the J gene lost 6 bases, with 9 bases spanning the gap. The CDR3 contains 12 residues. The CDR3 DNA reads TGTGCCATCAGGGAATCGGGTCAGCCCCAGCATTTT. The encoded protein is CAIRESGQPQHF.

This chain joins TRBV7-2 and TRBJ2-7, with D possibly called TRBD1 or TRBD2 (5 bases each). Looked up from germline, CDR1 is SGHTA and CDR2 is FQGNSA. The CDR3 loop spans 15 amino acids. Trimming shortened V by 5 bases and J by 6 bases, and 20 bases separated the two germline ends. As DNA, the CDR3 is TGTGCCAGCAGCCACTCCCGGGACCGGGGCTCCGAGCAGTACTTC. Its translation: CASSHSRDRGSEQYF.

This chain links TRBV5-1 with TRBJ2-7; the D is unclear. Trimming stripped 4 bases from V and 0 bases from J, with 11 bases between. This CDR3 spans 14 amino acids. Germline V gene sequence: CDR1 SGHRS, CDR2 YFSETQ. CDR3 sequence reads: CASSAKTPSYEQYF. The CDR3 nucleotides read TGCGCCAGCAGCGCGAAGACACCCTCCTACGAGCAGTACTTC.

Sample share makes this clonotype medium-sized (0.01 to 0.1%). The rearrangement uses TRBV7-2 and TRBJ2-3; 15 bases fit TRBD2. V gave up 5 bases and J gave up 3 bases; unmatched junction bases: 6. The CDR3 has 17 residues. Germline CDR1 and CDR2: SGHTA and FQGNSA. The CDR3 is CASSVGLAGGPTDTQYF. The CDR3 bases are TGTGCCAGCAGCGTAGGACTAGCGGGAGGGCCAACAGATACGCAGTATTTT.

This clonotype was observed a handful of times. CDR3 nucleotides: TGTGCCACCAGTGACAAGGGCTCTGGGGCCAACGTCCTGACTTTC. It translates to CATSDKGSGANVLTF. The genes are TRBV24-1 and TRBJ2-6; D gene ambiguous. The V end was cut by 4 bases, the J end by 0 bases, with 6 bases between. Germline CDR1 is KGHDR and CDR2 is SFDVKD. The CDR3 loop spans 15 amino acids.

Points on this clonotype: A much larger clone sits a single nucleotide away, making a read error possible. The rearrangement uses TRBV7-6 and TRBJ2-1, with D hard to call. The CDR3 is 16 amino acids. Germline V gives CDR1 SGHVS, CDR2 FNYEAQ. The DNA for the CDR3 is TGTGCCAGCAGCTTAAGGGAAATAAGCTCCTACAATGAGCAGTTGTTC. Residues: CASSLREISSYNEQLF.

The sample holds many counts of this clonotype. The rearrangement uses TRBV4-3 and TRBJ1-2; possibly TRBD1 for D (5 bases). This CDR3 is 16 amino acids long. Germline V CDR1 and CDR2: LGHNA, YSLEER. Trimming pared 0 bases from V and 2 bases from J, leaving 13 bases between. CDR3 sequence reads: CASSQDLGGVNYGYTF. In DNA, the CDR3 is TGCGCCAGCAGCCAAGATTTAGGAGGGGTGAACTATGGCTACACCTTC.

The chain combines TRBV10-3 with TRBJ1-5; D is uncertain. CDR1 ENHRY and CDR2 SYGVKD come from the germline V gene. V was trimmed by 6 bases and J by 0 bases, leaving 12 bases between them. The CDR3 has 15 amino acids. The CDR3 spells CAISPDVYSNQPQHF. CDR3 coding DNA: TGTGCCATCAGCCCGGACGTCTATAGCAATCAGCCCCAGCATTTT.

This clonotype was detected ten times or more. The V gene is TRBV7-2, the J gene TRBJ2-3; 16 bases are shared with TRBD2. The CDR3 has 15 amino acids. V dropped 5 bases and J dropped 9; count of bases not matched to a gene: 5. The germline V gene encodes CDR1 SGHTA and CDR2 FQGNSA. The CDR3 sequence: CASSEGLAGGLTQYF. In nucleotides, the CDR3 is TGTGCCAGCAGCGAGGGACTAGCGGGAGGGCTGACGCAGTATTTT.

The CDR3 here is CASSSPAGGLHTQYF. In nucleotides, the CDR3 is TGTGCCAGCAGTTCACCCGCCGGGGGACTACATACGCAGTATTTT. The chain is built from TRBV28 and TRBJ2-3, with 7 bases lining up with TRBD2. CDR3 length: 15 amino acids. V shed 4 bases, J shed 7 bases, and the junction held 11 bases outside the gene matches. Germline V gene sequence: CDR1 MDHEN, CDR2 SYDVKM.

The chain uses TRBV28 and TRBJ2-5, with D possibly matching TRBD1 (6 bases). CDR1 and CDR2 (germline): MDHEN, SYDVKM. This CDR3 is built from 14 residues. V shed 6 bases and J shed 5 bases, with 16 bases lying between them. The CDR3 DNA is TGTGCCAGCAGCCTTGACAGGCTAGACGAGACCCAGTACTTC. This translates into CASSLDRLDETQYF.

This clonotype was seen ten or more times. The chain recombines TRBV7-2 with TRBJ1-2, with D tentatively TRBD1 (5 bases). The CDR3 loop spans 13 amino acids. The germline V and J ends were trimmed by 5 bases and 5 bases, with 12 bases remaining between them. Germline assignment: CDR1 SGHTA and CDR2 FQGNSA. The CDR3 DNA follows: TGTGCCAGCAGCGCCGGGACCGAATATGGCTACACCTTC. Its protein is CASSAGTEYGYTF.

This chain joins TRBV2 and TRBJ2-1, with a possible D match to TRBD2 (6 bases). V lost 5 bases to trimming and J lost 3 bases, with 11 bases between them. The germline CDR1 and CDR2 sequences are SNHLY and FYNNEI. The CDR3 sequence is 14 residues long. The CDR3 spells CASSTWGGYNEQFF. The CDR3 coding sequence is TGTGCCAGCAGTACCTGGGGAGGCTACAATGAGCAGTTCTTC.

This clonotype was observed at least ten times. The chain uses TRBV7-3 and TRBJ1-1; D is perhaps TRBD1 (5 bases). Germline V CDR1 and CDR2: SGHTA, FQGTGA. This CDR3 is 14 amino acids long. The V and J ends lost 5 bases and 1 base respectively, with 11 bases between them. In DNA form, the CDR3 reads TGTGCCAGCAGCCCGGGGCAAGCGAACACTGAAGCTTTCTTT. This encodes CASSPGQANTEAFF.

Concerning this clonotype: A much more abundant neighbour one base away suggests this may be a read error. The chain uses TRBV7-2 and TRBJ1-6; D gene uncertain. Per germline, CDR1 SGHTA and CDR2 FQGNSA. There are 15 residues in the CDR3. The DNA for the CDR3 is TGTGCCAACAGCTTAGGGCGCGGCTACAATTCACCCCTCCACTTT. Translated, it gives CANSLGRGYNSPLHF.

CDR3 sequence (DNA): TGTGCCAGCAGCTTCCGTAATGGAGTTCAGCCCCAGCATTTT. It specifies CASSFRNGVQPQHF. The chain links TRBV6-2 or TRBV6-3 to TRBJ1-5, with no clear D. The CDR3 loop spans 14 amino acids. CDR1 and CDR2 (germline): MNHEY, SVGEGT. Trimming removed 6 bases at V and 6 bases at J, with 15 bases between.

This clonotype was counted only a few times. The J gene is TRBJ2-7, the V gene TRBV20-1, with D perhaps TRBD2 (6 bases). CDR3 length: 13 residues. V was trimmed by 0 bases and J by 7 bases, leaving 13 bases between them. CDR1 is DFQATT, CDR2 SNEGSKA, per germline (reference sequence). CDR3 sequence reads: CSARDSGSGEQYF. The CDR3 DNA is TGCAGTGCTAGAGATAGCGGCTCGGGGGAGCAGTACTTC.

V and J are TRBV5-1 and TRBJ2-7; TRBD1 is a possible D gene (6 bases). Trimming took 5 bases from V and 2 from J, leaving 14 bases between them. The CDR3 covers 14 residues. CDR1 and CDR2 from the germline V gene are SGHRS and YFSETQ. The CDR3 DNA reads as TGCGCCAGCAGGACAGACAGGAGCACCTACGAGCAGTACTTC. Translation gives CASRTDRSTYEQYF.

This clonotype has more than one count but fewer than ten. The genes are TRBV18 and TRBJ2-7; D uncertain. The V end lost 3 bases, the J end lost 5 bases, and 17 bases lay between the germline ends. This CDR3 region has 15 residues. Germline V gene lookup returns CDR1 KGHSH and CDR2 LQKENI. CDR3: CASSPPRPSPHEQYF. Here the CDR3 DNA reads TGTGCCAGCTCACCGCCCCGCCCCAGCCCCCACGAGCAGTACTTC.

The sample holds a few counts of this clonotype. The rearrangement uses TRBV12-3 or TRBV12-4 and TRBJ2-1; 7 positions agree with TRBD1. The CDR3 loop spans 14 amino acids. The V gene end was trimmed by 2 bases and the J gene end by 2 bases; junction bases not matched to a gene: 0. The CDR3 spells CASSLQGAYNEQFF. CDR3 nucleotide sequence: TGTGCCAGCAGTTTACAGGGGGCCTACAATGAGCAGTTCTTC.

In this sample, this clonotype turned up many times. The rearrangement links TRBV28 to TRBJ1-5, with a possible D match to TRBD1 (5 bases). The CDR3 is 16 residues long. V was shortened by 4 bases and J by 3 bases, with 16 bases between the two germline ends. Germline values: CDR1 MDHEN, CDR2 SYDVKM. CDR3 sequence (DNA): TGTGCCAGCAGTTCCGTTGCGGGGCAGGCCAATCAGCCCCAGCATTTT. This sequence encodes CASSSVAGQANQPQHF.

This clonotype was counted only a few times. The CDR3 coding sequence is TGTGCCAGCAGTCCCCCCCAGGGCGGGAGGGGTAGCGGGGCCAACGTCCTGACTTTC. It is translated as CASSPPQGGRGSGANVLTF. The chain combines TRBV28 with TRBJ2-6; 9 bases fit TRBD2. From germline, CDR1 is MDHEN and CDR2 SYDVKM. The CDR3 contains 19 residues. V lost 5 bases and J lost 4; bases outside the gene matches: 15.

This clonotype has a count of ten or more. The gene calls are TRBV20-1 and TRBJ2-1; D possibly corresponds to TRBD1 (6 bases). This CDR3 spans 16 amino acids. The germline V gene has CDR1 DFQATT and CDR2 SNEGSKA (reference sequence). V gave up 1 base and J gave up 5 bases, with 18 bases separating them. In DNA form, the CDR3 reads TGCAGTGCTAGAGGTACAGGGCCCCAAAAGAACAATGAGCAGTTCTTC. Amino acids: CSARGTGPQKNNEQFF.

This chain uses TRBV7-2 with TRBJ2-6; 9 bases map to TRBD1. V lost 2 bases and J lost 3; bases outside the gene matches: 2. The CDR3 contains 16 residues. CDR1 is SGHTA, CDR2 FQGNSA, per germline. CDR3 nucleotides: TGTGCCAGCAGCTTAAACAGGGGGCATGGGGCCAACGTCCTGACTTTC. Translation gives CASSLNRGHGANVLTF.

The chain carries TRBV20-1 and TRBJ1-1; tentatively, D is TRBD1 (5 bases). CDR3 size: 13 residues. V was trimmed by 6 bases and J by 1 base, leaving 12 bases between them. The germline gives CDR1 DFQATT, CDR2 SNEGSKA (reference sequence). CDR3 DNA: TGCAGTGCACCGGGACGCCGGAACACTGAAGCTTTCTTT. Translated: CSAPGRRNTEAFF.

Only a few counts were recorded for this clonotype. The chain couples TRBV28 to TRBJ1-2; no clear D gene. The germline V gene encodes CDR1 MDHEN and CDR2 SYDVKM. This CDR3 spans 14 amino acids. The V gene lost 2 bases and the J gene lost 0 bases, with 7 bases spanning the gap. The CDR3 spells CASSLPAPNYGYTF. The CDR3 nucleotides are TGTGCCAGCAGTTTACCGGCTCCTAACTATGGCTACACCTTC.

The chain has TRBV7-9 and TRBJ1-1; D is ambiguous. CDR1 and CDR2 from the germline V gene are SEHNR and FQNEAQ (reference sequence). The CDR3 contains 14 residues. Deletions cut 5 bases from V and 4 bases from J, with 14 bases between. The CDR3 sequence: CASSQGRTTTEAFF. For the CDR3, the DNA is TGTGCCAGCAGCCAAGGCCGGACTACCACTGAAGCTTTCTTT. The whole variable domain, remainder taken from reference TRBV7-9 and TRBJ1-1, is DTGVSQNPRHKITKRGQNVTFRCDPISEHNRLYWYRQTLGQGPEFLTYFQNEAQLEKSRLLSDRFSAERPKGSFSTLEIQRTEQGDSAMYLCASSQGRTTTEAFFGQGTRLTVV.